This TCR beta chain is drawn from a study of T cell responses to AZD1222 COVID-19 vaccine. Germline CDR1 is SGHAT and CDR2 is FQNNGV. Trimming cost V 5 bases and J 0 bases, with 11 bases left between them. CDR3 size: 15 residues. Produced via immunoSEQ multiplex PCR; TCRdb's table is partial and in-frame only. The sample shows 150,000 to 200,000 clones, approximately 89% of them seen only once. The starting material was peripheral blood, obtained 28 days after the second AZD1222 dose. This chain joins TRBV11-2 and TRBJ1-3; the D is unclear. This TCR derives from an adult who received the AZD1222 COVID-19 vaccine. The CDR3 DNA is TGTGCCAGCAGCCCTACCGGAAGCTCTGGAAACACCATATATTTT. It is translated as CASSPTGSSGNTIYF.